This T cell receptor beta chain was sequenced during a study of blood T cell repertoires in COVID-19. On the study more broadly: Italy, Spain and the United States were the sources of the convalescent and acute COVID-19 samples. T cells, B-cell-depleted T cells, or PBMCs supplied cDNA or gDNA.

This CDR3 spans 13 amino acids. Germline CDR1 and CDR2: MDHEN and SYDVKM. V lost 5 bases to trimming and J lost 2 bases, with 9 bases between them. In the authors' methods: Amplifying reference gene primers gave estimates of nucleated cell counts. Repertoires were generated with immunoSEQ multiplex PCR, while TCRdb's copy carries only in-frame clones and drops some. V, J and clone size are those of that table, while D and trimming were read from the DNA. The top ten clones hold around 6.5% of a sample with 150,000 or so clones, around 87% of them seen once. This sequence originates from a man older than 75 with acute or convalescent COVID-19. The rearrangement joins TRBV28 to TRBJ1-2; D not certain. Sequences were obtained from peripheral blood. The CDR3 loop is CASSQTGNYGYTF. CDR3 bases: TGTGCCAGCAGTCAGACGGGGAACTATGGCTACACCTTC.